This T cell receptor beta chain was recorded in a study of T cells in Graves' hyperthyroidism and ophthalmopathy. RNA transcripts gave rise to amplified TCR beta CDR3 regions. Carried out on the TCR CDR3, a first-round RT-PCR used the HTBI primer set. TCRdb itself ran the multiplex PCR reads through MiXCR, one entry per CDR3 protein. The table records fewer than 550,000 distinct CDR3 sequences, roughly 14% of them present only once. Extraction of PBMCs used more than 8.5 ml of fresh peripheral blood. CDR3 length: 19 amino acids. CDR1 LGHNA and CDR2 YNFKEQ come from the germline V gene. V dropped 0 bases and J dropped 0; count of bases not matched to a gene: 10. This clonotype was detected a few times.

V gene TRBV4-2 combines with J gene TRBJ2-1; 8 bases fit TRBD2. This receptor was identified in a woman aged 18 to 35 with Graves' hyperthyroidism. Sample: blood. The CDR3 DNA reads as TGTGCCAGCAGCCAAGATCTGAGCGGGGGTTCCCCCTCCTACAATGAGCAGTTCTTC. It encodes CASSQDLSGGSPSYNEQFF.